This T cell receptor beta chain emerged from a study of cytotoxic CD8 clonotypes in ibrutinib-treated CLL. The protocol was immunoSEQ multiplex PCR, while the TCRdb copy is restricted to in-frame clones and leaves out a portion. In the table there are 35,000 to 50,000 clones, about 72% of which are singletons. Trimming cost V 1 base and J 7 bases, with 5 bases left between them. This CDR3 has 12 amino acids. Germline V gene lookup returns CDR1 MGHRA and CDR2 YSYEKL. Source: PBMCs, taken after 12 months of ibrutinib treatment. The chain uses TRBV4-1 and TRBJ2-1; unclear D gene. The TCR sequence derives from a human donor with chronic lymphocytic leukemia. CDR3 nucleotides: TGCGCCAGCAGCCAAGCCGGGAATGAGCAGTTCTTC. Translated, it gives CASSQAGNEQFF.